This T cell receptor (beta chain) was obtained from a study of cytomegalovirus exposure and HLA in healthy donors. Study-wide points: TCR beta chains associated with HLA were, in a later analysis, more clonally expanded than equally common others.

CDR3 length equals 15 residues. V dropped 2 bases and J dropped 3; count of bases not matched to a gene: 3. Germline lookup yields CDR1 SGHTA and CDR2 FQGTGA. This clone was observed once. What it recognizes is unknown. Samples came from healthy bone marrow donors. While unrecorded immune exposures were likely, the donors were nominally healthy when sampled. The PCR had 60 Vbeta and 13 Jbeta primers. Clones were read by immunoSEQ multiplex PCR, and TCRdb kept only the in-frame ones, dropping some. Among about 76,000 clones listed, roughly 70% were seen once. The origin of this receptor is a man aged 60 to 75 in good health and CMV-seropositive. Specimen: PBMCs. V gene TRBV7-3 combines with J gene TRBJ2-3, with 9 bases matching TRBD2. The CDR3 sequence: CASSLQAGGTDTQYF. The CDR3 DNA sequence: TGTGCCAGCAGCTTACAAGCGGGAGGTACAGATACGCAGTATTTT.